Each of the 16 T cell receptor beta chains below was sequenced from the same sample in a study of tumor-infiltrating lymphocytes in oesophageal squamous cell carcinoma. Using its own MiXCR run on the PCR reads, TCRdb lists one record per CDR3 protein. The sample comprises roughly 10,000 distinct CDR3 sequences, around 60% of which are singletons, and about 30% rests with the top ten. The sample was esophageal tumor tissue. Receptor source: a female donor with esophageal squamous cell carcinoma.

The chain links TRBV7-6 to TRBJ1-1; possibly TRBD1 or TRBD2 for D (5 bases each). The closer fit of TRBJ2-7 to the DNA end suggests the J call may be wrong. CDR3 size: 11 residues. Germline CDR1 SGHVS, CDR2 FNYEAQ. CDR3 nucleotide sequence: TGTGCCAGCAGCTATGGGGGCGAGCAGTACTTC. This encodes CASSYGGEQYF.

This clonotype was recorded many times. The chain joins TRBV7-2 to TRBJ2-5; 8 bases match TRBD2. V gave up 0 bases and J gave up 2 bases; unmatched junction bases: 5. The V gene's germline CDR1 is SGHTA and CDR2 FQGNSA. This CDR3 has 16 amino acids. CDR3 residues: CASSLAWLAGQETQYF. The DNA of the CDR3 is TGTGCCAGCAGCTTAGCGTGGCTAGCGGGTCAAGAGACCCAGTACTTC.

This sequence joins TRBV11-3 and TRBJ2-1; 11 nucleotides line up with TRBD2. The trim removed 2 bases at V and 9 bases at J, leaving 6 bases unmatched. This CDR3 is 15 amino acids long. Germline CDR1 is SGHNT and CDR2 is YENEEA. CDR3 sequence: CASSLSSGGASEQFF. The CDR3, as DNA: TGTGCCAGCAGCTTAAGTAGCGGGGGGGCCAGTGAGCAGTTCTTC.

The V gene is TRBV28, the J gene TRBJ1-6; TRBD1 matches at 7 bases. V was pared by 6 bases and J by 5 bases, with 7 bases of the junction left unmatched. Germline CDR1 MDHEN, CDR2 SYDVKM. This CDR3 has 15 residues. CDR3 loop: CASRTGYEDNSPLHF. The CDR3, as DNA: TGTGCCAGCAGGACAGGGTACGAAGATAATTCACCCCTCCACTTT.

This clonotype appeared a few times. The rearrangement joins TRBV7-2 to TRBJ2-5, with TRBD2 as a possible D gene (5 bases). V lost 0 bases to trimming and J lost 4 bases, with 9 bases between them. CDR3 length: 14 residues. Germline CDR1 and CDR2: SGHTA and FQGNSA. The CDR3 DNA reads TGTGCCAGCAGCTTAGCGGCGGGTCGAGAGACCCAGTACTTC. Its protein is CASSLAAGRETQYF.

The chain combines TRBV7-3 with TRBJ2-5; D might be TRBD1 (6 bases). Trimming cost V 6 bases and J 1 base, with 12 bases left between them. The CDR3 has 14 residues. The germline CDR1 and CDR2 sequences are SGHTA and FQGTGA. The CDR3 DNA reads TGTGCCAGCAGACAGGACAGTGGCCAAGAGACCCAGTACTTC. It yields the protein CASRQDSGQETQYF.

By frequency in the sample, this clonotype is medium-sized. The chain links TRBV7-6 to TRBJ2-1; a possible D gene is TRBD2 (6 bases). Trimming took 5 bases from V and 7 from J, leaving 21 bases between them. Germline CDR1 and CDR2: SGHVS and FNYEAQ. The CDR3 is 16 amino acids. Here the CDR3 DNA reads TGTGCCAGCAGCCCTATTTATGCCGGGGGTCGTAATGAGCAGTTCTTC. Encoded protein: CASSPIYAGGRNEQFF. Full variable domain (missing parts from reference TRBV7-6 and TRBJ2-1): GAGVSQSPRYKVTKRGQDVALRCDPISGHVSLYWYRQALGQGPEFLTYFNYEAQQDKSGLPNDRFSAERPEGSISTLTIQRTEQRDSAMYRCASSPIYAGGRNEQFFGPGTRLTVL.

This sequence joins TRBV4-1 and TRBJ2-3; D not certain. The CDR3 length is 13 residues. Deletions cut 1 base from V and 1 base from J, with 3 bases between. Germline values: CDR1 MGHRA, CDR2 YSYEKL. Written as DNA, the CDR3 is TGCGCCAGCAGCCAAGTGGGCACAGATACGCAGTATTTT. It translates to CASSQVGTDTQYF.

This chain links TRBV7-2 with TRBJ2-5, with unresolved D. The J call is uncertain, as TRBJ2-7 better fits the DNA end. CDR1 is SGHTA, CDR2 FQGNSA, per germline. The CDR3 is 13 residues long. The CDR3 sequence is CASSPHLLGEQYF. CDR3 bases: TGTGCCAGCAGCCCCCATCTGCTCGGCGAGCAGTACTTC.

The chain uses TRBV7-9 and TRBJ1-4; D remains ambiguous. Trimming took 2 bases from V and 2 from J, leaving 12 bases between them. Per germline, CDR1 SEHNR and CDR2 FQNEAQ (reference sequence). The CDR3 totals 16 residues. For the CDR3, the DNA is TGTGCCAGCAGCTTACCGGGAATTCTTACTAATGAAAAACTGTTTTTT. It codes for CASSLPGILTNEKLFF.

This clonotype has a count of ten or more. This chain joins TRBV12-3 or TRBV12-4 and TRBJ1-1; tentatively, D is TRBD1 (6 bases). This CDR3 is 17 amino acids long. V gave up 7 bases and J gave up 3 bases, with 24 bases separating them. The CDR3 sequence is CASILFEQGSGDTEAFF. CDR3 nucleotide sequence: TGTGCCAGCATCCTTTTCGAACAGGGTAGCGGGGACACTGAAGCTTTCTTT.

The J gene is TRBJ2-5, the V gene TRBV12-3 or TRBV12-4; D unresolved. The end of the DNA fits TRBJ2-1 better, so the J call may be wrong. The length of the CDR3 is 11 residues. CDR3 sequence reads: CASSLANEQFF. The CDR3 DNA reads TGTGCCAGCAGTTTAGCAAATGAGCAGTTCTTC.

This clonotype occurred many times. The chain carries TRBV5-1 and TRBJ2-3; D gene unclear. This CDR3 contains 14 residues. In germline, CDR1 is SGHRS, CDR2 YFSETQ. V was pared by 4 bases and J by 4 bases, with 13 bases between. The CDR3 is CASSLTPAADTQYF. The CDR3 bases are TGCGCCAGCAGCCTCACGCCGGCGGCAGATACGCAGTATTTT.

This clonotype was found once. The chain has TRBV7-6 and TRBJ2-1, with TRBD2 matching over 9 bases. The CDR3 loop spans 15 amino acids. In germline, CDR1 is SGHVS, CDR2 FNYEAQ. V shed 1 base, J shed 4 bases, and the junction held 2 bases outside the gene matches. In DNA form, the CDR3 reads TGTGCCAGCAGCTTAGAGGCGGGAGGGTACAATGAGCAGTTCTTC. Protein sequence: CASSLEAGGYNEQFF.

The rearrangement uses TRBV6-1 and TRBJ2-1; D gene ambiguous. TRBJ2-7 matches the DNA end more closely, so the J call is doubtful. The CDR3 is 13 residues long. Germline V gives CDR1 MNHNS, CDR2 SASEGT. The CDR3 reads CASRDDSGWEQYF. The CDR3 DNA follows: TGTGCCAGCAGGGACGACTCTGGGTGGGAGCAGTACTTC.

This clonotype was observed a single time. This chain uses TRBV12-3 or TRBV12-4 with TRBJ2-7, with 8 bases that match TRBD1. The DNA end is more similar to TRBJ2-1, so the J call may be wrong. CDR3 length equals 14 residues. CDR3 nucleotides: TGTGCCAGCGGCCGGACAGGGACCTACAATGAGCAGTTCTTC. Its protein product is CASGRTGTYNEQFF.